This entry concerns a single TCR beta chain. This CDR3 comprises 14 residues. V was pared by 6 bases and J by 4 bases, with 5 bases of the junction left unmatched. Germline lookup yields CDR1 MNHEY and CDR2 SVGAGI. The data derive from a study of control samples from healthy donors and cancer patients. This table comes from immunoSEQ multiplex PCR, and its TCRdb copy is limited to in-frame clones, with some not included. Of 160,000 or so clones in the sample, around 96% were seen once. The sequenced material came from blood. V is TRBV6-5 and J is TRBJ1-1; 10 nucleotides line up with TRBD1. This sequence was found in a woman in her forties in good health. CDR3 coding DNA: TGTGCCAGCAGACTCGGACAGGGGGGCACTGAAGCTTTCTTT. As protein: CASRLGQGGTEAFF.